This T cell receptor (beta chain) stems from a study of T cells in localized non-small cell lung cancer. Germline V gene lookup returns CDR1 SGHRS and CDR2 YFSETQ. Trimming took 4 bases from V and 1 from J, leaving 9 bases between them. This CDR3 comprises 14 residues. Overall study findings and caveats: Uninvolved adjacent lung, not tumor, had the highest T cell clonality. Longer overall survival was seen with higher T cell density measured in blood.

Clones were read by immunoSEQ multiplex PCR, and TCRdb kept only the in-frame ones, dropping some. The sample includes tens of thousands of clones, about four fifths of them seen just once. A remark on this clone: The target antigen is unknown.

The sequence was obtained from a female donor older than 55 with stage II squamous cell lung carcinoma. This specimen consisted of peripheral blood, obtained before any cancer treatment. The V call is TRBV5-1, the J call TRBJ1-3; D remains ambiguous. Here the CDR3 DNA reads TGCGCCAGCAGCCTAGGAAGTTCTGGAAACACCATATATTTT. This encodes CASSLGSSGNTIYF.